This T cell receptor beta chain is drawn from a study of T cells in Graves' hyperthyroidism and ophthalmopathy. Study at large: At initial diagnosis, before any treatment had begun, peripheral blood was obtained.

This CDR3 is built from 14 residues. V lost 7 bases and J lost 7; bases outside the gene matches: 12. Researchers took RNA transcripts and amplified the TCR beta CDR3 regions from them. During a first-round RT-PCR of the TCR CDR3, the HTBI primer set was used. TCRdb reanalysed the multiplex PCR reads using MiXCR and keeps one entry per CDR3 protein. This table holds about 590,000 distinct CDR3 sequences, 15% to 18% found once. This clonotype appeared many times. What it recognizes is unknown. General study results and limits: With a median lead of approximately 6 months before onset, the model predicted ophthalmopathy.

Graves' hyperthyroidism without ophthalmopathy progression within 18 months was termed stable. The chain combines TRBV12-3 or TRBV12-4 with TRBJ2-7, with 8 bases fitting TRBD1. The TCR comes from a woman aged 25 to 45 with Graves' hyperthyroidism. Sequencing used blood. The CDR3 bases are TGTGCCAGCACCCGACAGGGGAGCATAGGGGAGCAGTACTTC. This sequence encodes CASTRQGSIGEQYF.